Shown below are 19 T cell receptor beta chains from a single sample sequenced in a study of cytomegalovirus exposure and HLA in healthy donors. A multiplex PCR was run with 60 Vbeta primers and 13 Jbeta primers. The data were produced by immunoSEQ multiplex PCR, yet TCRdb's version contains in-frame clones alone and is incomplete. The table has 110,000 to 150,000 clones, approximately 82% seen once. The sample consisted of PBMCs. Receptors originate from a man aged 40-50 years in good health and CMV-seronegative.

The chain couples TRBV5-1 to TRBJ2-7, with 10 bases matching TRBD1. There are 15 residues in the CDR3. V dropped 4 bases and J dropped 2; count of bases not matched to a gene: 6. In germline, CDR1 is SGHRS, CDR2 YFSETQ. The chain's CDR3 is CASSQGGTGAYEQYF. The CDR3, as DNA: TGCGCCAGCAGCCAGGGGGGGACAGGGGCCTACGAGCAGTACTTC.

This chain's CDR3 is CASTDPGGVGYTF. The CDR3 DNA reads TGTGCCAGCACCGACCCGGGAGGGGTAGGCTACACCTTC. J is TRBJ1-2 and V is TRBV6-5; D may be TRBD1 (5 bases). Trimming pared 7 bases from V and 8 bases from J, leaving 17 bases between. This CDR3 region has 13 residues. Germline CDR1 reads MNHEY; CDR2 reads SVGAGI.

The chain is built from TRBV4-2 and TRBJ2-5, with 9 bases aligning to TRBD2. The trim removed 0 bases at V and 1 base at J, leaving 3 bases unmatched. CDR3 size: 16 residues. Per the germline V gene, CDR1 is LGHNA and CDR2 is YNFKEQ. In DNA form, the CDR3 reads TGTGCCAGCAGCCAAGAGGCTAGCGGGGTCCAAGAGACCCAGTACTTC. Amino acid sequence: CASSQEASGVQETQYF.

This clone has only a few counts. CDR3 in amino acids: CASSPGQHEPNTEAFF. The CDR3 DNA is TGTGCCAGCAGCCCGGGACAGCATGAACCGAACACTGAAGCTTTCTTT. The chain uses TRBV5-4 and TRBJ1-1; 7 nucleotides line up with TRBD1. Germline values: CDR1 SGHNT, CDR2 YYREEE (reference sequence). This CDR3 spans 16 amino acids. The trim removed 4 bases at V and 1 base at J, leaving 10 bases unmatched. Filled out from reference TRBV5-4 and TRBJ1-1, the complete variable domain reads ETGVTQSPTHLIKTRGQQVTLRCSSQSGHNTVSWYQQALGQGPQFIFQYYREEENGRGNFPPRFSGLQFPNYSSELNVNALELDDSALYLCASSPGQHEPNTEAFFGQGTRLTVV.

The rearrangement uses TRBV18 and TRBJ2-2; TRBD1 might be the D (6 bases). CDR3 size: 18 residues. V lost 2 bases to trimming and J lost 1 base, with 17 bases between them. Germline V CDR1 and CDR2: KGHSH, LQKENI. This chain's CDR3 is CASSPGLTGALNTGELFF. The CDR3 DNA reads as TGTGCCAGCTCACCAGGTCTGACAGGCGCCCTGAACACCGGGGAGCTGTTTTTT.

This clone was picked up one time. The V call is TRBV6-6, the J call TRBJ2-5; D gene unclear. Between the trimmed V and J ends, which lost 6 bases and 9 bases, there was a span of 8 bases. Germline V gene sequence: CDR1 MNHNY, CDR2 SVGAGI (reference sequence). This CDR3 contains 10 residues. CDR3 protein: CASSGMAQYF. CDR3 DNA sequence: TGTGCCAGCAGCGGTATGGCCCAGTACTTC.

The rearrangement uses TRBV5-1 and TRBJ2-1, with TRBD2 matching 11 bases. The CDR3 consists of 16 residues. CDR1 is SGHRS and CDR2 is YFSETQ in the germline V gene. V trimming: 3 bases; J trimming: 2 bases; junction bases outside the gene matches: 4. The CDR3: CASSSASGGTYNEQFF. In DNA form, the CDR3 reads TGCGCCAGCAGCTCTGCTAGCGGGGGGACCTACAATGAGCAGTTCTTC.

The chain carries TRBV7-2 and TRBJ2-3, with a possible D match to TRBD2 (5 bases). This CDR3 is 14 amino acids long. V shed 1 base and J shed 7 bases, with 12 bases lying between them. Per the germline V gene, CDR1 is SGHTA and CDR2 is FQGNSA. In nucleotides, the CDR3 is TGTGCCAGCAGCTTAGGTCCCGGGGTGAATACGCAGTATTTT. Its translation: CASSLGPGVNTQYF.

J is TRBJ2-3 and V is TRBV2; 9 bases map to TRBD1. CDR3 length: 14 residues. Per the germline V gene, CDR1 is SNHLY and CDR2 is FYNNEI. V lost 11 bases, J lost 5 bases, and 11 bases stayed unmatched. This CDR3 reads CACSWTGEEDTQYF. In DNA form, the CDR3 reads TGTGCCTGCTCCTGGACAGGGGAAGAAGATACGCAGTATTTT.

This CDR3 reads CASSMYGNTEAFF. CDR3 coding DNA: TGTGCCAGTAGTATGTACGGGAACACTGAAGCTTTCTTT. The rearrangement uses TRBV19 and TRBJ1-1, with no clear D. CDR3 length: 13 residues. The germline V gene encodes CDR1 LNHDA and CDR2 SQIVND (reference sequence). Trimming cost V 3 bases and J 1 base, with 6 bases left between them.

The rearrangement joins TRBV4-2 to TRBJ2-5, with 13 bases that match TRBD2. V shed 0 bases, J shed 5 bases, and the junction held 12 bases outside the gene matches. Looked up from germline, CDR1 is LGHNA and CDR2 is YNFKEQ. The CDR3 runs 19 residues. In DNA form, the CDR3 reads TGTGCCAGCAGCCAAGATGGTACTAGCGGGGGGGCGTCGGGTGAGACCCAGTACTTC. Amino acid sequence: CASSQDGTSGGASGETQYF.

As regards this clone: At one end the junction does not follow the germline gene, possibly because of a read error. DNA of the CDR3: TGTTCCAGCAGCTTCCCGTTAAGGCTAGCGGGGGCCGCAGAGACCCAGTACTTC. Its protein is CSSSFPLRLAGAAETQYF. The V call is TRBV7-9, the J call TRBJ2-5; 10 bases map to TRBD2. This CDR3 spans 18 amino acids. Germline values: CDR1 SEHNR, CDR2 FQNEAQ (reference sequence).

Written as DNA, the CDR3 is TGCGCCAGCAGCCGTGGGACTAACCCTGTTGAGACCCAGTACTTC. This codes for CASSRGTNPVETQYF. V gene TRBV5-1 combines with J gene TRBJ2-5, with TRBD2 matching 7 bases. Losses at the gene ends were 4 bases for V and 5 bases for J; bases not matched to a gene: 11. The CDR3 covers 15 residues. CDR1 is SGHRS and CDR2 is YFSETQ in the germline V gene.

J is TRBJ1-4 and V is TRBV7-3; D remains unclear. The V end was cut by 5 bases, the J end by 10 bases, with 20 bases between. CDR3 length equals 15 residues. Germline V CDR1 and CDR2: SGHTA, FQGTGA. CDR3 loop: CASSPHLGRVLKLFF. The CDR3 DNA reads as TGTGCCAGCAGCCCTCACCTCGGGAGGGTTCTAAAACTGTTTTTT.

In nucleotides, the CDR3 is TGTGCCAGCAGTTACGAGGGGGCCTCCTACAATGAGCAGTTCTTC. This codes for CASSYEGASYNEQFF. The chain couples TRBV6-5 to TRBJ2-1; the match to TRBD1 covers 7 bases. The trim removed 2 bases at V and 0 bases at J, leaving 1 base unmatched. The CDR3 contains 15 residues. The germline V gene encodes CDR1 MNHEY and CDR2 SVGAGI.

Points on this clone: One junction end disagrees with the germline gene, perhaps due to a read error. The chain has TRBV6-1 and TRBJ1-3, with 9 bases lining up with TRBD1. This CDR3 contains 16 residues. Germline lookup yields CDR1 MNHNS and CDR2 SASEGT. CDR3 DNA: TGTGCCAGCAGAGAAGGACAGGGGTATGGTGGAAACACCATATATTTT. Its protein is CASREGQGYGGNTIYF.

The chain joins TRBV11-2 to TRBJ2-2, with TRBD1 matching over 7 bases. V dropped 5 bases and J dropped 1; count of bases not matched to a gene: 4. Germline-derived CDR1 and CDR2 are SGHAT and FQNNGV. This CDR3 spans 15 amino acids. CDR3: CASSPRTGNTGELFF. Written as DNA, the CDR3 is TGTGCCAGCAGCCCAAGGACAGGGAACACCGGGGAGCTGTTTTTT.

The chain combines TRBV7-9 with TRBJ1-5; possible D gene TRBD1, 6 bases. Trimming stripped 1 base from V and 3 bases from J, with 16 bases between. The CDR3 extends over 17 amino acids. Per germline, CDR1 SEHNR and CDR2 FQNEAQ (reference sequence). This CDR3 reads CASSLEAGGRINQPQHF. In DNA form, the CDR3 reads TGTGCCAGCAGCTTAGAGGCGGGGGGGCGCATCAATCAGCCCCAGCATTTT.

The V gene is TRBV4-2, the J gene TRBJ1-2; 9 positions agree with TRBD1. This CDR3 has 14 residues. Trimming cost V 4 bases and J 6 bases; bases outside gene matches: 6. Germline values: CDR1 LGHNA, CDR2 YNFKEQ. Written as DNA, the CDR3 is TGTGCCAGCAGCCCTACAGGGGGCTGGGATGGCTACACCTTC. This translates into CASSPTGGWDGYTF.